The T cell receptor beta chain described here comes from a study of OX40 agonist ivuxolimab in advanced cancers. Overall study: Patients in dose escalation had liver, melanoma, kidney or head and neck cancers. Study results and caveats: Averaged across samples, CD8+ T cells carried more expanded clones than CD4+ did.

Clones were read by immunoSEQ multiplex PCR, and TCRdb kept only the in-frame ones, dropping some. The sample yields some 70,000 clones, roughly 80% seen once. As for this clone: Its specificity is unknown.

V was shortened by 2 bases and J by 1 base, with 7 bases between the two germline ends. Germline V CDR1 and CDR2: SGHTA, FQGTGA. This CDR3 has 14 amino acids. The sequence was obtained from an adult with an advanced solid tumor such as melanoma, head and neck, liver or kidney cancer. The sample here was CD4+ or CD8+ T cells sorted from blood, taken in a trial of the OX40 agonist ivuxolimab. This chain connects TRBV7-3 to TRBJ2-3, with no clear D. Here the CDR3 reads CASSLGQRTDTQYF. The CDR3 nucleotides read TGTGCCAGCAGCTTAGGGCAGCGCACAGATACGCAGTATTTT.